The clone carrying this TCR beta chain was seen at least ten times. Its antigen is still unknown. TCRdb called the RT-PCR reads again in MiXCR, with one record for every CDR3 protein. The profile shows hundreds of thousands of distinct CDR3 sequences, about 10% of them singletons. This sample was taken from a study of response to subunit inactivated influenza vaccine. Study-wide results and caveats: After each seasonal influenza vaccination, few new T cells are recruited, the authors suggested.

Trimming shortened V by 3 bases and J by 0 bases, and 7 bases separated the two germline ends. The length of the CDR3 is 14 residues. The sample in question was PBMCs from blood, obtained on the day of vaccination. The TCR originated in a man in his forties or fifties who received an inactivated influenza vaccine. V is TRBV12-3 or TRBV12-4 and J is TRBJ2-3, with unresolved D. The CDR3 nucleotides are TGTGCCAGCAGTTTGTGGGGTAGCACAGATACGCAGTATTTT. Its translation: CASSLWGSTDTQYF.